Listed here are 10 T cell receptor beta chains from one sample, sequenced in a study of T cell changes during pregnancy in multiple sclerosis (dated by TCRdb to between 2018 and 2021). The receptor library was made with the immunoSEQ multiplex PCR assay. The table was pulled from immuneACCESS by TCRdb, which kept in-frame rearrangements only. Such tables lose some clones; where checked, under half of the loss comes from unresolved V genes, and the rest has no known cause. The sample data list some 32,000 clones, and around nine tenths of these were observed just once. Clones ranked in the top ten supply 3.5% to 4.5% of the sample. The sequences come from CD8+ T cells from peripheral blood mononuclear cells, collected in the second trimester of pregnancy. These receptors were collected from a female donor with multiple sclerosis, enrolled in a pregnancy study.

This chain links TRBV10-3 with TRBJ1-5, with 11 nucleotides matching TRBD1. This CDR3 is built from 14 residues. V shed 4 bases and J 4 bases; nucleotides not matched to a gene: 0. Germline V gene data show CDR1 as ENHRY and CDR2 as SYGVKD. Written as DNA, the CDR3 is TGTGCCATCAGTGGGGACAGGGGGAATCAGCCCCAGCATTTT. It translates to CAISGDRGNQPQHF.

The chain is built from TRBV9 and TRBJ2-5, with a possible D match to TRBD1 (5 bases). The CDR3 extends over 12 amino acids. The germline gives CDR1 SGDLS, CDR2 YYNGEE. With 3 bases removed from V and 5 bases from J, the gap between germline ends came to 8 bases. The CDR3 bases are TGTGCCAGCAGCGGGCCAGGGGAGACCCAGTACTTC. Protein: CASSGPGETQYF.

The V and J genes are TRBV27 and TRBJ1-2; a possible D gene is TRBD1 (6 bases). The CDR3 runs to 13 residues. Germline CDR1 is MNHEY and CDR2 is SMNVEV (reference sequence). The V and J ends lost 4 bases and 6 bases respectively, with 12 bases between them. Here the CDR3 DNA reads TGTGCCAGCAGTTGGACAGATCGGAATGGCTACACCTTC. It translates to CASSWTDRNGYTF.

The CDR3 sequence is CSVEDRGRQGAAGANVLTF. DNA for the CDR3: TGCAGCGTTGAAGATAGGGGACGACAGGGGGCCGCTGGGGCCAACGTCCTGACTTTC. The chain carries TRBV29-1 and TRBJ2-6; 10 bases agree with TRBD1. The CDR3 runs to 19 residues. The germline V gene has CDR1 SQVTM and CDR2 ANQGSEA. Losses at the gene ends were 0 bases for V and 2 bases for J; bases not matched to a gene: 10.

This clone appeared once. The chain couples TRBV5-1 to TRBJ1-1; TRBD1 matches at 9 bases. V lost 4 bases, J lost 3 bases, and 10 bases stayed unmatched. The CDR3 spans 16 residues. Germline loops: CDR1 SGHRS, CDR2 YFSETQ. CDR3: CASSQRRDREDTEAFF. Here the CDR3 DNA reads TGCGCCAGCAGCCAACGCCGGGACAGGGAGGACACTGAAGCTTTCTTT.

V usage is TRBV11-2 and J usage is TRBJ1-1; a possible D gene is TRBD1 (6 bases). With 1 base removed from V and 8 bases from J, the gap between germline ends came to 11 bases. The CDR3 consists of 13 residues. Germline V gives CDR1 SGHAT, CDR2 FQNNGV. This chain's CDR3 is CASSLALTGEAFF. The CDR3 DNA reads TGTGCCAGCAGCTTAGCTTTGACAGGCGAAGCTTTCTTT.

The V gene is TRBV4-1, the J gene TRBJ2-2; 7 nucleotides line up with TRBD1. Looked up from germline, CDR1 is MGHRA and CDR2 is YSYEKL. J gave up 4 bases and V 1 base, and 9 bases lay outside the gene matches. This CDR3 region has 17 residues. The DNA for the CDR3 is TGCGCCAGCAGCCAAGGTGCAGGGGGTAAGGTCACCGGGGAGCTGTTTTTT. This sequence encodes CASSQGAGGKVTGELFF.

The chain uses TRBV2 and TRBJ2-1; 11 bases agree with TRBD2. The V and J ends lost 8 bases and 4 bases, in that order; junction bases with no gene match: 4. The CDR3 loop spans 14 amino acids. Germline V CDR1 and CDR2: SNHLY, FYNNEI. The chain's CDR3 is CASGRLAGYNEQFF. The CDR3 coding sequence is TGTGCCAGCGGGAGACTAGCGGGATACAATGAGCAGTTCTTC.

The DNA of the CDR3 is TGCGCCAGCAGCCAAGATCCCCTAGCGGGAGAGAGCAATGAGCAGTTCTTC. This gives the protein CASSQDPLAGESNEQFF. V is TRBV4-3 and J is TRBJ2-1, with 10 bases identical to TRBD2. The CDR3 contains 17 residues. V shed 0 bases, J shed 6 bases, and the junction held 8 bases outside the gene matches. The V gene's germline CDR1 is LGHNA and CDR2 YSLEER.

The V call is TRBV11-1, the J call TRBJ2-3; TRBD1 aligns across 7 bases. The germline V gene has CDR1 SGHAT and CDR2 FQDESV (reference sequence). V gave up 6 bases and J gave up 1 base; unmatched junction bases: 4. This CDR3 spans 14 amino acids. This chain's CDR3 is CASSRGGGTDTQYF. In DNA form, the CDR3 reads TGTGCCAGCAGTAGAGGGGGCGGCACAGATACGCAGTATTTT. Complete variable domain (other parts from reference TRBV11-1 and TRBJ2-3): EAEVAQSPRYKITEKSQAVAFWCDPISGHATLYWYRQILGQGPELLVQFQDESVVDDSQLPKDRFSAERLKGVDSTLKIQPAELGDSAMYLCASSRGGGTDTQYFGPGTRLTVL.